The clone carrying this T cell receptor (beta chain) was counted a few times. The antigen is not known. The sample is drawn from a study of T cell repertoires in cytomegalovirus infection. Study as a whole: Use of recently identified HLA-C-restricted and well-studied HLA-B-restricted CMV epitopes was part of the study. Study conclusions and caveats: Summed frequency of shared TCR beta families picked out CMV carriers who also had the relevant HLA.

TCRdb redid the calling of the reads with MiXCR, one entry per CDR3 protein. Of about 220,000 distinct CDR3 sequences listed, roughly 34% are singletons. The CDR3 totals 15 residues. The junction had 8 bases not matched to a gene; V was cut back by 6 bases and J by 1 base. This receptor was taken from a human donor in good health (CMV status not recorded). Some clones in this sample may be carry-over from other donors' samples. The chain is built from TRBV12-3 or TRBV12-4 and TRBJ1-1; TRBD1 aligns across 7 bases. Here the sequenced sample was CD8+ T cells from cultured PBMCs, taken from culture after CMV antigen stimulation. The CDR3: CASRKSDRENTEAFF. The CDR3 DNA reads TGTGCCAGCAGGAAGAGTGACAGGGAGAACACTGAAGCTTTCTTT.